This T cell receptor (beta chain) emerged from a study of regulatory T cells in long-lasting Graves disease. Overall study context: Over 5 years of antithyroid drugs with positive TSH receptor antibodies was taken to mean persistent Graves' disease.

Building of the TCR beta libraries involved iRepertoire HTBI primers and Arm-PCR of CDR3 regions. Each CDR3 protein gets one entry after TCRdb re-called the multiplex PCR reads with MiXCR. The sample comprises roughly 400,000 distinct CDR3 sequences, around 20% of which are singletons, and over 11% rests with the top ten. Germline values: CDR1 DFQATT, CDR2 SNEGSKA (reference sequence). The V gene lost 6 bases and the J gene lost 6 bases, with 21 bases spanning the gap. CDR3 length equals 15 residues. Described time point: persistent/refractory GD, antithyroid drugs over 5 years with positive TRAb. The authors made the TCR library using RNA they extracted from PBMCs. Patients of an endocrinology department in Xi'an, China, were included. This clonotype was observed at least ten times.

This chain links TRBV20-1 with TRBJ1-5; tentative D call: TRBD1 (5 bases). Specimen: peripheral blood mononuclear cells (PBMCs), collected when the disease was refractory, from a patient treated with antithyroid drugs. This sequence originates from a female donor with Graves disease. CDR3 DNA: TGCAGTGCAGAAGAGGGTAGGGGATTGCGTCAGCCCCAGCATTTT. Translation: CSAEEGRGLRQPQHF.